The next 18 T cell receptor beta chains were all read from a single sample in a study of blood T cells in healthy people across ages. Through a sample-barcoded 5' primer and a J-beta primer mix, a second PCR was run for roughly 6 to 12 cycles. TCRdb independently ran MiXCR on the 5' RACE reads; one entry per CDR3 protein. The sample records approximately 800,000 distinct CDR3 sequences, 35% to 40% being singletons. Sequenced input: blood. Source of these receptors: a man between 18 and 35 years old in good health.

This chain connects TRBV27 to TRBJ2-3, with D possibly being TRBD2 (6 bases). The CDR3 contains 10 residues. V was trimmed by 8 bases and J by 9 bases, leaving 9 bases between them. Germline lookup yields CDR1 MNHEY and CDR2 SMNVEV (reference sequence). CDR3: CASGLWTQYF. The CDR3 coding sequence is TGTGCCAGCGGACTATGGACGCAGTATTTT.

In its sample, this clonotype was seen many times. This rearrangement joins TRBV20-1 to TRBJ2-7, with D maybe TRBD1 (6 bases). The V and J ends lost 1 base and 0 bases respectively, with 16 bases between them. The CDR3 sequence is 16 residues long. CDR1 is DFQATT and CDR2 is SNEGSKA in the germline V gene (reference sequence). In DNA form, the CDR3 reads TGCAGTGCTAGAGCGTCTCCGGGACATAACTCCTACGAGCAGTACTTC. This codes for CSARASPGHNSYEQYF.

This clonotype came up a few times. The chain joins TRBV4-3 to TRBJ2-1, with 7 bases fitting TRBD2. Germline CDR1 and CDR2: LGHNA and YSLEER. This CDR3 region has 15 residues. V lost 0 bases and J lost 7; bases outside the gene matches: 6. The CDR3 loop is CASSQDRTRWNEQFF. CDR3 coding DNA: TGCGCCAGCAGCCAAGATAGGACTAGGTGGAATGAGCAGTTCTTC.

The gene calls are TRBV29-1 and TRBJ1-1; D is uncertain. Germline loops: CDR1 SQVTM, CDR2 ANQGSEA. The ends were cut back, 7 bases at V and 4 bases at J, with 16 bases in the middle. The CDR3 spans 13 residues. The CDR3 spells CSANPGPPTEAFF. The CDR3, as DNA: TGCAGCGCCAACCCGGGTCCCCCCACTGAAGCTTTCTTT.

In its sample, this clonotype was seen a few times. V usage is TRBV20-1 and J usage is TRBJ1-6, with D uncertain. The CDR3 extends over 13 amino acids. The V end lost 3 bases, the J end lost 7 bases, and 10 bases lay between the germline ends. Germline CDR1 reads DFQATT; CDR2 reads SNEGSKA (reference sequence). The CDR3 nucleotides read TGCAGTGCTAGGGACGGTGGAAATTCACCCCTCCACTTT. Encoded protein: CSARDGGNSPLHF.

In its sample, this clonotype was seen a few times. The chain recombines TRBV20-1 with TRBJ2-2; D remains unclear. The length of the CDR3 is 14 residues. CDR1 is DFQATT and CDR2 is SNEGSKA in the germline V gene (reference sequence). The germline V and J ends were trimmed by 6 bases and 1 base, with 12 bases remaining between them. CDR3 coding DNA: TGCAGTGCCCTGACCCGAATGAACACCGGGGAGCTGTTTTTT. It encodes CSALTRMNTGELFF.

This clonotype was observed once. The chain uses TRBV12-3 or TRBV12-4 and TRBJ1-5, with 8 bases fitting TRBD1. Germline trimming cut 3 bases from V and 5 bases from J; bases unmatched to any gene: 12. This CDR3 comprises 17 residues. The CDR3 DNA sequence: TGTGCCAGCAGTTTGGGCTCCTCCGGGACAGGTGATCAGCCCCAGCATTTT. Protein sequence: CASSLGSSGTGDQPQHF.

V and J are TRBV7-9 and TRBJ2-7; D is perhaps TRBD1 (6 bases). The V and J ends lost 7 bases and 3 bases respectively, with 13 bases between them. The CDR3 extends over 13 amino acids. CDR1 is SEHNR and CDR2 is FQNEAQ in the germline V gene (reference sequence). In DNA, the CDR3 is TGTGCCAGCACCACAGGGCCCCTCTACGAGCAGTACTTC. It encodes CASTTGPLYEQYF. Drawing the rest from reference TRBV7-9 and TRBJ2-7, the complete variable domain is DTGVSQNPRHKITKRGQNVTFRCDPISEHNRLYWYRQTLGQGPEFLTYFQNEAQLEKSRLLSDRFSAERPKGSFSTLEIQRTEQGDSAMYLCASTTGPLYEQYFGPGTRLTVT.

The chain recombines TRBV4-3 with TRBJ2-7; D uncertain. Trimming took 1 base from V and 0 from J, leaving 10 bases between them. There are 15 residues in the CDR3. From germline, CDR1 is LGHNA and CDR2 YSLEER. The CDR3 spells CASSQGALSSYEQYF. Here the CDR3 DNA reads TGCGCCAGCAGCCAAGGGGCGCTCAGCTCCTACGAGCAGTACTTC.

This clonotype was observed at least ten times. The gene calls are TRBV9 and TRBJ2-1, with D possibly being TRBD1 (6 bases). The CDR3 covers 15 residues. V lost 0 bases and J lost 1, with 8 bases in between. Germline assignment: CDR1 SGDLS and CDR2 YYNGEE. The CDR3 region has the DNA TGTGCCAGCAGCGTAGAGGGGGAATCCTACAATGAGCAGTTCTTC. Protein sequence: CASSVEGESYNEQFF.

This clonotype was detected only a few times. The genes are TRBV6-2 or TRBV6-3 and TRBJ1-2; 11 positions match TRBD1. The germline gives CDR1 MNHEY, CDR2 SVGEGT. With V trimmed by 6 bases and J by 7 bases, 10 bases remained unmatched. This CDR3 region has 15 residues. CDR3 DNA sequence: TGTGCCAGCAGGTTTGGAGGACAGGGGGCCGTTGGCTACACCTTC. Its protein is CASRFGGQGAVGYTF.

The genes are TRBV5-5 and TRBJ2-5, with D possibly TRBD1 on 5 matching bases. The DNA end is more similar to TRBJ2-7, so the J call may be wrong. Per germline, CDR1 SGHKS and CDR2 YYEKEE (reference sequence). This CDR3 contains 13 residues. This chain's CDR3 is CASSLKRGYEQYF. CDR3 coding DNA: TGTGCCAGCAGCTTGAAAAGGGGCTACGAGCAGTACTTC.

This chain connects TRBV6-5 to TRBJ2-3, with 9 bases that match TRBD2. The CDR3 length is 19 residues. Germline-derived CDR1 and CDR2 are MNHEY and SVGAGI. The J segment lost 0 bases and the V segment lost 4 bases, leaving 14 bases of the junction unmatched. CDR3 sequence: CASSLLRARGGTSTDTQYF. In nucleotides, the CDR3 is TGTGCCAGCAGTTTGCTCCGGGCGCGGGGGGGCACAAGCACAGATACGCAGTATTTT.

The CDR3 spells CATVTRPTDTQYF. DNA for the CDR3: TGTGCCACCGTAACCAGACCCACAGATACGCAGTATTTT. The rearrangement joins TRBV10-3 to TRBJ2-3; D unresolved. Germline V gives CDR1 ENHRY, CDR2 SYGVKD. Trimming pared 10 bases from V and 2 bases from J, leaving 13 bases between. This CDR3 has 13 residues.

There are a few counts of this clonotype. The chain is built from TRBV5-1 and TRBJ1-4, with TRBD1 as a possible D gene (5 bases). The germline gives CDR1 SGHRS, CDR2 YFSETQ. This CDR3 contains 14 residues. V was cut by 4 bases and J by 5 bases, with 12 bases left in between. The CDR3 DNA is TGCGCCAGCAGCCCAGGACACGACAATGAAAAACTGTTTTTT. Its translation: CASSPGHDNEKLFF.

The chain recombines TRBV10-3 with TRBJ2-1; D uncertain. Germline V gene sequence: CDR1 ENHRY, CDR2 SYGVKD. Trimming removed 4 bases from V and 10 bases from J, with 17 bases in between. The CDR3 loop spans 14 amino acids. The CDR3 bases are TGTGCCATCAGTGGGTCGCCGGCCAGGAACGAGCAGTTCTTC. This translates into CAISGSPARNEQFF.

This clonotype has a handful of counts. The genes are TRBV20-1 and TRBJ1-1; tentative D call: TRBD1 (6 bases). Germline CDR1 is DFQATT and CDR2 is SNEGSKA (reference sequence). V dropped 3 bases and J dropped 4 bases, with 15 bases sitting between them. The CDR3 sequence is 14 residues long. The CDR3 nucleotides read TGCAGTGCTAGGAGGACAGATTTCCCCACTGAAGCTTTCTTT. Protein: CSARRTDFPTEAFF.

There are a few counts of this clonotype. The V and J genes are TRBV7-2 and TRBJ1-4; 7 bases are shared with TRBD1. The germline gives CDR1 SGHTA, CDR2 FQGNSA. The V and J ends lost 1 base and 0 bases, in that order; junction bases with no gene match: 5. The CDR3 is made up of 17 amino acids. CDR3 residues: CASSLGGGKPTNEKLFF. The CDR3 DNA reads as TGTGCCAGCAGCTTAGGAGGGGGCAAACCAACTAATGAAAAACTGTTTTTT.